This section outlines one T cell receptor beta chain sequence together with its context. Its antigen is undetermined. The CDR3 totals 13 residues. V dropped 5 bases and J dropped 6; count of bases not matched to a gene: 6. Germline lookup yields CDR1 GTSNPN and CDR2 SVGIG (reference sequence). PCR employed 60 Vbeta and 13 Jbeta primers. In the original processing: In a later analysis, approximately 80 million unique TCR beta chains included roughly 11 million shared by two or more donors. This table comes from immunoSEQ multiplex PCR, and its TCRdb copy is limited to in-frame clones, with some not included. The DNA was the basis for D and trimming; V, J and clone size are from that table. The table lists about 78,000 clones, roughly 80% of them singletons. The sample originates from a study of cytomegalovirus exposure and HLA in healthy donors. Findings of the study overall: Immune exposure data for these donors was limited to CMV serostatus.

The sequenced sample was PBMCs. The receptor's source is a man over 45 in good health and CMV-seropositive. V gene TRBV30 combines with J gene TRBJ2-7; 11 bases line up with TRBD2. The CDR3 spells CAWGTSGDREQYF. CDR3 DNA: TGTGCCTGGGGGACTAGCGGAGATCGCGAGCAGTACTTC.